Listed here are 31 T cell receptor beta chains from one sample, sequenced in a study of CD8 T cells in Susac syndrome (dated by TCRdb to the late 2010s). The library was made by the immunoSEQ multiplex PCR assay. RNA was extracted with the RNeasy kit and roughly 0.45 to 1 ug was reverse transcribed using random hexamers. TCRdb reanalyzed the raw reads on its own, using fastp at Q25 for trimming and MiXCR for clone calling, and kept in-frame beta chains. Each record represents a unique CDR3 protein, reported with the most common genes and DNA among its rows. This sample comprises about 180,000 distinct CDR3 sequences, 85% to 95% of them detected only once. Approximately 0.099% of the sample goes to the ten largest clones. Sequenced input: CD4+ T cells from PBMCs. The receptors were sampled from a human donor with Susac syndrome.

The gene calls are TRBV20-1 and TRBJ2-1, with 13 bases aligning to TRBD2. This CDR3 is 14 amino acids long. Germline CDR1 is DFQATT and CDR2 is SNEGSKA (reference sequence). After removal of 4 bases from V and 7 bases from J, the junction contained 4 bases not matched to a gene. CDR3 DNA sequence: TGCAGTGCTATACTAGCGGGAGGGCTTAATGAGCAGTTCTTC. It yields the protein CSAILAGGLNEQFF.

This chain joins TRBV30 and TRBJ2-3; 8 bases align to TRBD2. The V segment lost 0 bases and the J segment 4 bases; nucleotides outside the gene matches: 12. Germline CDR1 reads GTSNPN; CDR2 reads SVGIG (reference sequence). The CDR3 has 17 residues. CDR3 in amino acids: CAWSVPVAGGWADTQYF. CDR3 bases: TGTGCCTGGAGTGTACCGGTTGCGGGAGGTTGGGCAGATACGCAGTATTTT.

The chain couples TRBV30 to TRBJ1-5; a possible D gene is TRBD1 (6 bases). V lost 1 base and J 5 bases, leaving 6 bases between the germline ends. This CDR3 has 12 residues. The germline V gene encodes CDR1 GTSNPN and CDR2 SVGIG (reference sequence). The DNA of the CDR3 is TGTGCCTGGAGTGGACAGGATCAGCCCCAGCATTTT. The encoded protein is CAWSGQDQPQHF.

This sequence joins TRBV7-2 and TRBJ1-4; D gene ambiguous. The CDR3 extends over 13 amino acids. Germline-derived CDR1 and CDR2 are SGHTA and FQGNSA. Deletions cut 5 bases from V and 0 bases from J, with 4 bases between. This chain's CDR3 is CASSAATNEKLFF. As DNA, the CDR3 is TGTGCCAGCAGCGCAGCAACTAATGAAAAACTGTTTTTT.

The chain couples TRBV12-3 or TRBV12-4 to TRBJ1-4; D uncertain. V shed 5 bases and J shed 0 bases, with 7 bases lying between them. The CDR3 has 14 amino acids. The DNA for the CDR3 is TGTGCCAGCAGTACGTTTGCAACTAATGAAAAACTGTTTTTT. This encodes CASSTFATNEKLFF.

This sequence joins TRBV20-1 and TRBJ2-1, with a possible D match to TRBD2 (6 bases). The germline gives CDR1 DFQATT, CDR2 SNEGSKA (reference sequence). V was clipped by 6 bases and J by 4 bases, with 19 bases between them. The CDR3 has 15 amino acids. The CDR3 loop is CSASLVRGEYNEQFF. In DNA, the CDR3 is TGCAGTGCAAGCCTCGTGCGGGGAGAATACAATGAGCAGTTCTTC.

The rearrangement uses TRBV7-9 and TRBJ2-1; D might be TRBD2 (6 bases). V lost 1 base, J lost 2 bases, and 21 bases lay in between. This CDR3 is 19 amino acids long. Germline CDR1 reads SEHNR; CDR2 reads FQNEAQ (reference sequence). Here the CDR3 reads CASSLGRGVGGRTYNEQFF. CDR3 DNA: TGTGCCAGCAGCTTAGGCCGGGGTGTGGGGGGAAGAACCTACAATGAGCAGTTCTTC.

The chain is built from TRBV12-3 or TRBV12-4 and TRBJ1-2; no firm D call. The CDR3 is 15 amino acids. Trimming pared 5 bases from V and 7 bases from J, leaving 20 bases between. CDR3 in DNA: TGTGCCAGCAGTCTAACCAACGAGGGCGTCGGTGGCTACACCTTC. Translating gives CASSLTNEGVGGYTF.

CDR3 sequence reads: CASSLGGGGRTEAFF. For the CDR3, the DNA is TGTGCCAGCAGCTTAGGTGGGGGCGGAAGGACTGAAGCTTTCTTT. This rearrangement joins TRBV7-9 to TRBJ1-1; tentatively, D is TRBD1 (6 bases). V was pared by 1 base and J by 5 bases, with 14 bases between. The V gene's germline CDR1 is SEHNR and CDR2 FQNEAQ (reference sequence). The length of the CDR3 is 15 residues.

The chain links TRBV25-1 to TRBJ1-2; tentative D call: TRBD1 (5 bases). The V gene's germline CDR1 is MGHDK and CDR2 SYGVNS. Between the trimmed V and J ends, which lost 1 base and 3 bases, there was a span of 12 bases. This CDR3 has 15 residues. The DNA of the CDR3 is TGTGCCAGCAGTGAATCAGGGAATAGGCACTATGGCTACACCTTC. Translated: CASSESGNRHYGYTF.

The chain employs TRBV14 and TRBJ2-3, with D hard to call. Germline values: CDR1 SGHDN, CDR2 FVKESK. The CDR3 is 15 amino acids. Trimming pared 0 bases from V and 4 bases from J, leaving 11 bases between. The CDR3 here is CASSQDRRASDTQYF. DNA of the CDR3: TGTGCCAGCAGCCAAGATCGCCGAGCCTCAGATACGCAGTATTTT. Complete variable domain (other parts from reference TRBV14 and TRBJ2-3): EAGVTQFPSHSVIEKGQTVTLRCDPISGHDNLYWYRRVMGKEIKFLLHFVKESKQDESGMPNNRFLAERTGGTYSTLKVQPAELEDSGVYFCASSQDRRASDTQYFGPGTRLTVL.

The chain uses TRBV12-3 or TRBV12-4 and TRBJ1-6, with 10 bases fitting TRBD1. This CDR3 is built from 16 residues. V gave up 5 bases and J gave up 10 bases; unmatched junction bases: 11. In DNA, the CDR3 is TGTGCCAGCAGTCCACGACAGGGGGCGCGATTCTCACCCCTCCACTTT. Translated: CASSPRQGARFSPLHF.

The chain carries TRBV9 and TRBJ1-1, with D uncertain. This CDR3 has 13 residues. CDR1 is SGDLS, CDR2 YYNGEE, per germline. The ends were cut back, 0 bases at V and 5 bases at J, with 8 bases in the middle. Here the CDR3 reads CASSVGDLTEAFF. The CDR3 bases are TGTGCCAGCAGCGTAGGGGATCTAACTGAAGCTTTCTTT.

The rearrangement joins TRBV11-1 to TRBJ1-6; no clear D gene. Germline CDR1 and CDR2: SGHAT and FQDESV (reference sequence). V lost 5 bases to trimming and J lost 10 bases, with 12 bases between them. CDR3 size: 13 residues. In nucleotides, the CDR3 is TGTGCCAGCAGCCTGAGTGTCGTCTCACCCCTCCACTTT. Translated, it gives CASSLSVVSPLHF.

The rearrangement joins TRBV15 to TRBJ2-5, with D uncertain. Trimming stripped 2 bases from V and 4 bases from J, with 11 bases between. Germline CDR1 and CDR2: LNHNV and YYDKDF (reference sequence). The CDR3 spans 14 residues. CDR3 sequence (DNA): TGTGCCACCAGCAGAACCGAAGCGTCAGAGACCCAGTACTTC. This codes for CATSRTEASETQYF. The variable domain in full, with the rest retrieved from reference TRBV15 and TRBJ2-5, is DAMVIQNPRYQVTQFGKPVTLSCSQTLNHNVMYWYQQKSSQAPKLLFHYYDKDFNNEADTPDNFQSRRPNTSFCFLDIRSPGLGDTAMYLCATSRTEASETQYFGPGTRLLVL.

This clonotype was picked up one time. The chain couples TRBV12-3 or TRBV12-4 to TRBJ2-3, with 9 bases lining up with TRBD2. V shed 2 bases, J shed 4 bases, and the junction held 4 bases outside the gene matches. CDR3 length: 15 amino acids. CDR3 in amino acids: CASSLIQRGADTQYF. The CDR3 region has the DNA TGTGCCAGCAGTTTAATCCAGCGGGGGGCAGATACGCAGTATTTT.

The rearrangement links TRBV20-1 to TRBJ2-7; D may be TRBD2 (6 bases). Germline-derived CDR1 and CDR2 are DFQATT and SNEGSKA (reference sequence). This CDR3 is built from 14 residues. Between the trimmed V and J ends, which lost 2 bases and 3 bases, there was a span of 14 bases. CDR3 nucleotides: TGCAGTGCTAGAAATCGACTAGGCTACTACGAGCAGTACTTC. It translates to CSARNRLGYYEQYF.

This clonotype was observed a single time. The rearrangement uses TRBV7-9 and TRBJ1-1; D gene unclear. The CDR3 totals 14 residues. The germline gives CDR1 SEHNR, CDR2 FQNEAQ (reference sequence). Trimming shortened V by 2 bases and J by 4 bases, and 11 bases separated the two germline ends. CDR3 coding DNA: TGTGCCAGCAGCTTACACGGTGAGAGCACTGAAGCTTTCTTT. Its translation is CASSLHGESTEAFF.

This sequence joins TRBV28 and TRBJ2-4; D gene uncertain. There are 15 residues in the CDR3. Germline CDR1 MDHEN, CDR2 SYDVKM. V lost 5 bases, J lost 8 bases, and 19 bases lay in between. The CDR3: CASSDTSRGKDIQYF. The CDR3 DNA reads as TGTGCCAGCAGTGATACCTCGCGAGGAAAGGACATTCAGTACTTC.

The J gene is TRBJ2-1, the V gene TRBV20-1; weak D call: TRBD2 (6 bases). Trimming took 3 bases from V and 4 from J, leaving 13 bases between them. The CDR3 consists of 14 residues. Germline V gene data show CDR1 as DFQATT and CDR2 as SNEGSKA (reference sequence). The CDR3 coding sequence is TGCAGTGCTAGTGGCCCGGGACTGTACAATGAGCAGTTCTTC. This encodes CSASGPGLYNEQFF.

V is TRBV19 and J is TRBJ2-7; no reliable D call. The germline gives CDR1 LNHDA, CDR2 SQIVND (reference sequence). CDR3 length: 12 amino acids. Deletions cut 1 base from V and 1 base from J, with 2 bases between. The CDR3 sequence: CASSIGSYEQYF. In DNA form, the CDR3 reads TGTGCCAGTAGTATAGGATCCTACGAGCAGTACTTC.

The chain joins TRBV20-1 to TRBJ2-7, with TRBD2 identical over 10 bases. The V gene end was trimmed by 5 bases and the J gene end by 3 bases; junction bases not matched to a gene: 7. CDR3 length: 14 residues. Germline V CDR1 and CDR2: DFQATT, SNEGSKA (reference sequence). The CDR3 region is CSAPEREGRYEQYF. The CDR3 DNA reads TGCAGTGCTCCCGAGCGGGAGGGCCGCTACGAGCAGTACTTC.

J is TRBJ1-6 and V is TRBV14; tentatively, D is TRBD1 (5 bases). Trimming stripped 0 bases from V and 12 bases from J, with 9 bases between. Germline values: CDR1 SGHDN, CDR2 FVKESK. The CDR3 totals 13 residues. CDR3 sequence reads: CASSQDPGRPLHF. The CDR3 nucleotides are TGTGCCAGCAGCCAAGATCCGGGGCGACCCCTCCACTTT.

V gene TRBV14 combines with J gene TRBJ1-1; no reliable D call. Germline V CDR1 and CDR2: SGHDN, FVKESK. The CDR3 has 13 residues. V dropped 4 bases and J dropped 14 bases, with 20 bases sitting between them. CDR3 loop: CASSLHLSGKEFF. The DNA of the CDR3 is TGTGCCAGCAGCCTCCACCTTTCCGGGAAAGAGTTCTTT.

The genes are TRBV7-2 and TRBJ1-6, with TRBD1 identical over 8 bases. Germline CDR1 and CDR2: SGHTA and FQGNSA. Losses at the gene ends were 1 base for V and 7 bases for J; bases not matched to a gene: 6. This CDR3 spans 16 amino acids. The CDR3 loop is CASSLGWDRTNSPLHF. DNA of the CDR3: TGTGCCAGCAGCTTAGGATGGGACAGGACCAATTCACCCCTCCACTTT. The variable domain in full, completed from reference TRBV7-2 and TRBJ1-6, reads GAGVSQSPSNKVTEKGKDVELRCDPISGHTALYWYRQSLGQGLEFLIYFQGNSAPDKSGLPSDRFSAERTGGSVSTLTIQRTQQEDSAVYLCASSLGWDRTNSPLHFGNGTRLTVT.

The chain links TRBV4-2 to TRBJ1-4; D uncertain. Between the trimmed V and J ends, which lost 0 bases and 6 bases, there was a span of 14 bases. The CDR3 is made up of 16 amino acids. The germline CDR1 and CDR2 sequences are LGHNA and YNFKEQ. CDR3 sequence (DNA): TGTGCCAGCAGCCAAGACCGTAAGAGGGTGGATGAAAAACTGTTTTTT. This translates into CASSQDRKRVDEKLFF.

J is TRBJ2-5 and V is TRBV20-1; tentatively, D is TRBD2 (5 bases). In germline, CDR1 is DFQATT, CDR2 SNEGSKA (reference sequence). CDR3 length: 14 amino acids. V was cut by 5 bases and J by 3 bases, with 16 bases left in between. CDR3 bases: TGCAGTGCTGGCGACTTGTTGAGGGAAGAGACCCAGTACTTC. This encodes CSAGDLLREETQYF.

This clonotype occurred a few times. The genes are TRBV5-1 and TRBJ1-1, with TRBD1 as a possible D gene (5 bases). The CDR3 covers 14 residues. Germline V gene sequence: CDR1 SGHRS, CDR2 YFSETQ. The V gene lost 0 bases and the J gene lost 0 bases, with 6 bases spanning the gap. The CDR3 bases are TGCGCCAGCAGCTTGGACAGGATGAACACTGAAGCTTTCTTT. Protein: CASSLDRMNTEAFF.

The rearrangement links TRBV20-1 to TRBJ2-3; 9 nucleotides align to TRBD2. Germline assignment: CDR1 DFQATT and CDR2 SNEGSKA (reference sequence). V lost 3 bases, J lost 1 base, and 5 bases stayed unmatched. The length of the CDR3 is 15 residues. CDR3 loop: CSASVRTSGTDTQYF. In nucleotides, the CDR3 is TGCAGTGCTAGTGTTAGGACTAGCGGCACAGATACGCAGTATTTT.

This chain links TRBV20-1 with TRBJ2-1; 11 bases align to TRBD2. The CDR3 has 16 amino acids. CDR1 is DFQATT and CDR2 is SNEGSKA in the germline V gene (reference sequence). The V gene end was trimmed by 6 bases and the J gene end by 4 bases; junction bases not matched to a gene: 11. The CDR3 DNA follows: TGCAGTGCCGACCCGAAGGGGACTAGCGGTTACAATGAGCAGTTCTTC. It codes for CSADPKGTSGYNEQFF.

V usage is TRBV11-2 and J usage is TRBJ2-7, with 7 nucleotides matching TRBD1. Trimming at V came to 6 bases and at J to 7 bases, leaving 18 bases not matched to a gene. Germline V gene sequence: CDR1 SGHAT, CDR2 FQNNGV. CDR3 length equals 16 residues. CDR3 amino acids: CASRSLTGLVSREQYF. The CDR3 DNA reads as TGTGCCAGCAGGAGCTTGACAGGGCTCGTCTCGCGGGAGCAGTACTTC.